This T cell receptor (beta chain) was identified during a study of response to subunit inactivated influenza vaccine. General study results and limits: There was a suggestion from the authors that each seasonal influenza vaccination recruits few new T cells.

TCRdb reprocessed the RT-PCR reads via MiXCR and lists one record per CDR3 protein. Of 500,000 or so distinct CDR3 sequences in the sample, approximately 17% were seen once. This clonotype was recorded many times. Its specificity is unknown. The clonotype comes from a man aged 50 to 75 who received an inactivated influenza vaccine. Sequenced here: CD4+ T cells sorted from PBMCs, sampled less than 25 months after vaccination.

CDR3 region: CASVWDLNRKTQYF. The CDR3 nucleotides are TGTGCCAGCGTCTGGGACCTCAATAGGAAGACCCAGTACTTC. The rearrangement uses TRBV2 and TRBJ2-5; D tentatively fits TRBD1 or TRBD2 (5 bases each). CDR1 and CDR2 from the germline V gene are SNHLY and FYNNEI. The V gene lost 8 bases and the J gene lost 6 bases, with 19 bases spanning the gap. This CDR3 has 14 amino acids.